This TCR beta chain emerged from a study of cytomegalovirus exposure and HLA in healthy donors. The PCR made use of 60 Vbeta and 13 Jbeta primers. Using immunoSEQ multiplex PCR, the repertoire was profiled, and TCRdb retains in-frame clones only, with some absent. This sample has 170,000 or so clones, with 75% to 80% found just once. This receptor was taken from a woman in her thirties or forties in good health and CMV-seronegative. The specimen sequenced was PBMCs.

The DNA of the CDR3 is TGCGCCAGCAGCGTATCTAGCGGGGGGCCTGACTACGAGCAGTACTTC. Its protein product is CASSVSSGGPDYEQYF. This chain uses TRBV5-1 with TRBJ2-7, with TRBD2 identical over 11 bases. The germline V gene has CDR1 SGHRS and CDR2 YFSETQ. The CDR3 has 16 amino acids. V gave up 4 bases and J gave up 3 bases; unmatched junction bases: 9. Complete variable domain (other parts from reference TRBV5-1 and TRBJ2-7): KAGVTQTPRYLIKTRGQQVTLSCSPISGHRSVSWYQQTPGQGLQFLFEYFSETQRNKGNFPGRFSGRQFSNSRSEMNVSTLELGDSALYLCASSVSSGGPDYEQYFGPGTRLTVT.